The 20 T cell receptor beta chains given below trace back to one sample, sequenced in a study of graft-versus-host responses after intestinal transplantation. TCRdb's table, derived via immunoSEQ multiplex PCR, lists solely in-frame clones and lacks some. The table lists roughly 80,000 clones, about 92% of them singletons, with approximately 0.73% in the top ten. The sequencing here drew on PBMCs, taken 98 days after intestinal transplantation. These receptors were obtained from a human patient who received an intestinal transplant, so some T cells may come from the graft donor.

The chain combines TRBV7-6 with TRBJ2-3, with 13 nucleotides matching TRBD2. The V and J ends lost 1 base and 5 bases, in that order; junction bases with no gene match: 0. Germline V CDR1 and CDR2: SGHVS, FNYEAQ. The CDR3 totals 15 residues. CDR3 residues: CASSLGTSGGDTQYF. In DNA form, the CDR3 reads TGTGCCAGCAGCTTAGGGACTAGCGGGGGAGATACGCAGTATTTT.

This sequence joins TRBV7-2 and TRBJ2-1, with 8 bases lining up with TRBD2. The junction had 4 bases not matched to a gene; V was cut back by 5 bases and J by 10 bases. Per germline, CDR1 SGHTA and CDR2 FQGNSA. There are 12 residues in the CDR3. DNA for the CDR3: TGTGCCAGCAGCCCGCGGGAGGTGGAGCAGTTCTTC. It specifies CASSPREVEQFF.

The chain recombines TRBV7-2 with TRBJ1-3; D is unclear. Germline-derived CDR1 and CDR2 are SGHTA and FQGNSA. This CDR3 contains 14 residues. The V end lost 5 bases, the J end lost 0 bases, and 8 bases lay between the germline ends. The CDR3 sequence: CASSTQLSGNTIYF. CDR3 sequence (DNA): TGTGCCAGCAGCACGCAGCTCTCTGGAAACACCATATATTTT.

The CDR3 is CASSKPVRGWNTEAFF. The DNA of the CDR3 is TGTGCCAGCAGCAAACCCGTCAGGGGGTGGAACACTGAAGCTTTCTTT. J is TRBJ1-1 and V is TRBV21-1; the table's D gene call, TRBD1, was not cross checked with the DNA. TRBV21-1 is noted as a pseudogene. The CDR3 sequence is 16 residues long.

The V gene is TRBV27, the J gene TRBJ2-1, with a weak D call TRBD1 (5 bases). The CDR3 sequence is 12 residues long. Trimming took 2 bases from V and 7 from J, leaving 6 bases between them. Germline loops: CDR1 MNHEY, CDR2 SMNVEV (reference sequence). CDR3 sequence reads: CASSLQGNEQFF. Here the CDR3 DNA reads TGTGCCAGCAGTTTACAGGGTAATGAGCAGTTCTTC.

This clone was observed a single time. The chain has TRBV7-3 and TRBJ2-5, with TRBD2 identical over 14 bases. Germline V gene data show CDR1 as SGHTA and CDR2 as FQGTGA. The CDR3 length is 16 residues. With 2 bases clipped from V and 4 bases from J, the junction kept 3 bases outside the gene matches. This CDR3 reads CASSLGLAGGPETQYF. Here the CDR3 DNA reads TGTGCCAGCAGCTTAGGACTAGCGGGAGGCCCAGAGACCCAGTACTTC.

CDR3 sequence: CASSVEITGELFF. In DNA form, the CDR3 reads TGCGCCAGCAGTGTGGAGATCACCGGGGAGCTGTTTTTT. The chain combines TRBV10-1 with TRBJ2-2; D ambiguous. There are 13 residues in the CDR3. Germline V gene sequence: CDR1 WNHNN, CDR2 SYGVQD (reference sequence). V gave up 4 bases and J gave up 4 bases, with 7 bases separating them.

This chain joins TRBV18 and TRBJ2-6; D perhaps matches TRBD2 (6 bases). The CDR3 is 16 amino acids. Germline CDR1 and CDR2: KGHSH and LQKENI. The V gene lost 1 base and the J gene lost 2 bases, with 9 bases spanning the gap. The chain's CDR3 is CASSPRRGTGANVLTF. CDR3 nucleotides: TGTGCCAGCTCACCACGGCGGGGTACTGGGGCCAACGTCCTGACTTTC.

V usage is TRBV19 and J usage is TRBJ1-5; TRBD1 matches at 8 bases. Germline-derived CDR1 and CDR2 are LNHDA and SQIVND (reference sequence). The V segment lost 2 bases and the J segment 11 bases; nucleotides outside the gene matches: 11. There are 15 residues in the CDR3. This chain's CDR3 is CASSISKGQVSTQHF. The CDR3 DNA reads TGTGCCAGTAGTATAAGTAAGGGACAGGTCTCGACCCAGCATTTT.

This chain joins TRBV16 and TRBJ1-1; D may be TRBD1 (5 bases). Germline CDR1 and CDR2: KGHSY and FQNENV. V was clipped by 3 bases and J by 5 bases, with 13 bases between them. There are 14 residues in the CDR3. The DNA of the CDR3 is TGTGCCAGCAGCCAGTCGGTCAGGGAGACTGAAGCTTTCTTT. Protein product: CASSQSVRETEAFF.

The chain has TRBV4-1 and TRBJ2-7; no clear D gene. The CDR3 totals 14 residues. Trimming removed 1 base at V and 2 bases at J, with 9 bases between. Germline V gene lookup returns CDR1 MGHRA and CDR2 YSYEKL. The CDR3 region has the DNA TGCGCCAGCAGCCAAGCCCCCCGAACCTACGAGCAGTACTTC. As protein: CASSQAPRTYEQYF.

A few counts support this clone. The chain joins TRBV2 to TRBJ2-7, with 13 bases lining up with TRBD2. Losses at the gene ends were 0 bases for V and 4 bases for J; bases not matched to a gene: 0. The CDR3 totals 15 residues. Germline loops: CDR1 SNHLY, CDR2 FYNNEI. The CDR3 spells CASSEAGLAGYEQYF. For the CDR3, the DNA is TGTGCCAGCAGTGAAGCGGGACTAGCGGGGTACGAGCAGTACTTC.

This chain links TRBV15 with TRBJ2-3, with D perhaps matching TRBD1 or TRBD2 (6 bases each). The V end was cut by 0 bases, the J end by 4 bases, with 14 bases between. The CDR3 is 16 residues long. CDR1 LNHNV and CDR2 YYDKDF come from the germline V gene (reference sequence). The CDR3 region is CATSREFGGLADTQYF. CDR3 bases: TGTGCCACCAGCAGAGAGTTCGGGGGCCTGGCAGATACGCAGTATTTT.

The rearrangement uses TRBV7-9 and TRBJ1-1; D unresolved. CDR1 SEHNR and CDR2 FQNEAQ come from the germline V gene (reference sequence). V lost 5 bases, J lost 1 base, and 5 bases lay in between. This CDR3 spans 12 amino acids. CDR3 region: CASSPTNTEAFF. The CDR3 DNA reads TGTGCCAGCAGCCCAACGAACACTGAAGCTTTCTTT.

This sequence joins TRBV15 and TRBJ2-1; 12 nucleotides match TRBD2. The germline CDR1 and CDR2 sequences are LNHNV and YYDKDF (reference sequence). The CDR3 consists of 17 residues. V was pared by 0 bases and J by 6 bases, with 6 bases of the junction left unmatched. CDR3 region: CATSRDWASGRGNEQFF. CDR3 bases: TGTGCCACCAGCAGAGATTGGGCTAGCGGGAGGGGCAATGAGCAGTTCTTC.

This chain connects TRBV11-2 to TRBJ2-3, with no clear D. The V gene lost 1 base and the J gene lost 6 bases, with 17 bases spanning the gap. There are 16 residues in the CDR3. Germline CDR1 and CDR2: SGHAT and FQNNGV. The CDR3 spells CASSLVLGRVVDTQYF. The CDR3 DNA reads TGTGCCAGCAGCTTAGTTTTGGGTCGGGTGGTGGATACGCAGTATTTT. The full variable domain, its missing parts supplied by reference TRBV11-2 and TRBJ2-3, is EAGVAQSPRYKIIEKRQSVAFWCNPISGHATLYWYQQILGQGPKLLIQFQNNGVVDDSQLPKDRFSAERLKGVDSTLKIQPAKLEDSAVYLCASSLVLGRVVDTQYFGPGTRLTVL.

The chain joins TRBV20-1 to TRBJ2-1, with D possibly called TRBD1 or TRBD2 (6 bases each). CDR1 DFQATT and CDR2 SNEGSKA come from the germline V gene (reference sequence). The germline V and J ends were trimmed by 3 bases and 8 bases, with 8 bases remaining between them. The CDR3 is made up of 11 amino acids. The CDR3 DNA is TGCAGTGCTAGTAGGGGGGATGAGCAGTTCTTC. As protein: CSASRGDEQFF.

This clone was seen a single time. The chain couples TRBV29-1 to TRBJ2-4; tentatively, D is TRBD1 (6 bases). Germline CDR1 is SQVTM and CDR2 is ANQGSEA. The CDR3 consists of 13 residues. Trimming removed 7 bases at V and 5 bases at J, with 15 bases between. CDR3 region: CSALQGWQNIQYF. The DNA of the CDR3 is TGCAGCGCACTACAGGGCTGGCAAAACATTCAGTACTTC.

The V call is TRBV7-9, the J call TRBJ2-2; 12 bases line up with TRBD2. Per germline, CDR1 SEHNR and CDR2 FQNEAQ (reference sequence). V lost 5 bases to trimming and J lost 5 bases; unmatched junction nucleotides: 0. The CDR3 has 14 amino acids. For the CDR3, the DNA is TGTGCCAGCAGCGGGACTAGCGGGACCGGGGAGCTGTTTTTT. Protein: CASSGTSGTGELFF.

This chain links TRBV19 with TRBJ2-5; 16 nucleotides match TRBD2. Germline V lookup: CDR1 LNHDA, CDR2 SQIVND (reference sequence). CDR3 length: 15 amino acids. V was pared by 6 bases and J by 3 bases, with 1 base of the junction left unmatched. The CDR3 DNA reads TGTGCCAGTAGGGGACTAGCGGGAGGGGAAGAGACCCAGTACTTC. Encoded protein: CASRGLAGGEETQYF.